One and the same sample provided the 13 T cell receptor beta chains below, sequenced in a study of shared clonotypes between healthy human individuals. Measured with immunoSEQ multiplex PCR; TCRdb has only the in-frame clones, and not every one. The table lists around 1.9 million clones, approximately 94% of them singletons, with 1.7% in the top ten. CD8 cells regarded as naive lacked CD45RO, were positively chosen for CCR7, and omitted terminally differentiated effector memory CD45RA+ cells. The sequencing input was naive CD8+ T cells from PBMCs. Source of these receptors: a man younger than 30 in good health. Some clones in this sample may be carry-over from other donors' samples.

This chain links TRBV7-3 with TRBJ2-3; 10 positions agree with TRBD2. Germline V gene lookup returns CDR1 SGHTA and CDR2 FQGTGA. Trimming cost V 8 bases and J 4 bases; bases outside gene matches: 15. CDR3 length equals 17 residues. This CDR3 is CASGPGTSVPGADTQYF. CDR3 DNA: TGTGCCAGCGGGCCCGGGACTAGCGTACCGGGGGCAGATACGCAGTATTTT.

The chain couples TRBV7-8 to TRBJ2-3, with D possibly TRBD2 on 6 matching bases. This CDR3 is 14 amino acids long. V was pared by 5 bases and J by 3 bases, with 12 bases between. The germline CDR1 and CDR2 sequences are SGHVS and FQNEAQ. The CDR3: CASSQPGETDTQYF. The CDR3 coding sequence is TGTGCCAGCAGCCAGCCGGGAGAAACAGATACGCAGTATTTT.

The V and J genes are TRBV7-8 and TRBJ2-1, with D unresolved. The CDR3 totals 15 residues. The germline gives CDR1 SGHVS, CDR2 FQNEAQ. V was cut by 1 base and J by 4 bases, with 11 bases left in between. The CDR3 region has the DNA TGTGCCAGCAGCTTAGAACGGACGGTGTACAATGAGCAGTTCTTC. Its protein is CASSLERTVYNEQFF.

CDR3 protein: CASSHPAGSTYGYTF. In nucleotides, the CDR3 is TGTGCCAGCAGTCACCCGGCGGGGAGCACCTATGGCTACACCTTC. V gene TRBV9 combines with J gene TRBJ1-2; D gene unclear. The V gene lost 5 bases and the J gene lost 4 bases, with 18 bases spanning the gap. Germline-derived CDR1 and CDR2 are SGDLS and YYNGEE. The CDR3 loop spans 15 amino acids.

CDR3 protein: CASSQAPQDRGFFSYEQYF. The CDR3 DNA reads TGTGCCAGCAGCCAAGCACCCCAGGACAGGGGATTTTTCTCCTACGAGCAGTACTTC. This sequence joins TRBV4-2 and TRBJ2-7, with 9 bases that match TRBD1. The germline gives CDR1 LGHNA, CDR2 YNFKEQ. The V and J ends lost 1 base and 0 bases, in that order; junction bases with no gene match: 13. The CDR3 spans 19 residues.

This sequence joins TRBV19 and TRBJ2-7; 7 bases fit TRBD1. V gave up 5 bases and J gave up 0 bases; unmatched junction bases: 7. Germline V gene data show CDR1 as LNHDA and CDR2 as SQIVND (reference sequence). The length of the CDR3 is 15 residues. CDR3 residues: CASSLIGDSSYEQYF. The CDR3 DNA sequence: TGTGCCAGTAGTTTAATTGGGGACAGCTCCTACGAGCAGTACTTC.

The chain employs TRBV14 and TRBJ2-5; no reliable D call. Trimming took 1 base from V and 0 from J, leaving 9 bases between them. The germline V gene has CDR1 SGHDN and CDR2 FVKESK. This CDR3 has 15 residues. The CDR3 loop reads CASSQGSQYQETQYF. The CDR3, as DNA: TGTGCCAGCAGCCAAGGATCACAGTACCAAGAGACCCAGTACTTC.

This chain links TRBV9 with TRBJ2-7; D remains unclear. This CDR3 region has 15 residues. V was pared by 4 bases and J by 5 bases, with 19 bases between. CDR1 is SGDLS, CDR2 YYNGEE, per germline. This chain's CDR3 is CASSPWGREEDEQYF. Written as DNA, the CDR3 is TGTGCCAGCAGCCCCTGGGGTAGGGAAGAAGACGAGCAGTACTTC.

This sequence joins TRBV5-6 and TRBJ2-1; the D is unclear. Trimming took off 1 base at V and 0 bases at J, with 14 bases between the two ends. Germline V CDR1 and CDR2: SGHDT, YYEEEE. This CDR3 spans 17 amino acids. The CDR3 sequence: CASSLYWVARSYNEQFF. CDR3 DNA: TGTGCCAGCAGCTTGTATTGGGTAGCCCGCTCCTACAATGAGCAGTTCTTC.

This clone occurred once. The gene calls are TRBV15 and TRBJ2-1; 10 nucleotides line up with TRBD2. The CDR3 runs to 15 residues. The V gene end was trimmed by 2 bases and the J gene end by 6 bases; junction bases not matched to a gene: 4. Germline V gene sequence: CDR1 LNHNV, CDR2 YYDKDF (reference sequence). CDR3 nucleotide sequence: TGTGCCACCAGCAGAAGGACTAGCGGTATCAATGAGCAGTTCTTC. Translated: CATSRRTSGINEQFF.

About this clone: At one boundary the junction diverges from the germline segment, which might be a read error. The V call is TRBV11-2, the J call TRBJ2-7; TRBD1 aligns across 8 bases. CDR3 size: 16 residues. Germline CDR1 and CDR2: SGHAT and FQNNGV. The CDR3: CASSSGAGTGSHEQYF. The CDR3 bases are TGTGCCAGCAGCTCCGGGGCCGGGACAGGCTCCCACGAGCAGTACTTC. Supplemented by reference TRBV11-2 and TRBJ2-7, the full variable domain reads EAGVAQSPRYKIIEKRQSVAFWCNPISGHATLYWYQQILGQGPKLLIQFQNNGVVDDSQLPKDRFSAERLKGVDSTLKIQPAKLEDSAVYLCASSSGAGTGSHEQYFGPGTRLTVT.

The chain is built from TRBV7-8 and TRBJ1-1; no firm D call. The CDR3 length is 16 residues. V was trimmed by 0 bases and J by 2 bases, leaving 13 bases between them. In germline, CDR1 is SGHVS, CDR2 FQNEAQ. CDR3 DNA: TGTGCCAGCAGCTTAGCGCTAATCGGCCCAAACACTGAAGCTTTCTTT. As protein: CASSLALIGPNTEAFF.

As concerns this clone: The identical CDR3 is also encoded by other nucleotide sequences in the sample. The CDR3 spells CSVGSGANVLTF. CDR3 DNA: TGCAGCGTTGGCTCTGGGGCCAACGTCCTGACTTTC. V gene TRBV29-1 combines with J gene TRBJ2-6; no firm D call. Trimming shortened V by 4 bases and J by 0 bases, and 1 base separated the two germline ends. Germline V CDR1 and CDR2: SQVTM, ANQGSEA. This CDR3 region has 12 residues.